This T cell receptor (beta chain) appears in the sequencing data of a study of blood T cells in healthy people across ages. The wider study: Every two T cells gave about one barcoded beta molecule via template switching. The study, taken as a whole, reports: Significant beta diversity loss was already apparent by age around 36, declining roughly linearly.

As concerns this clonotype: Its cognate antigen is unknown.

The people who gave samples were healthy Caucasians from Russia, aged roughly 6 to 100. The authors ran a second PCR of roughly 6 to 12 cycles using a sample-barcoded 5' primer and a J-beta primer mix. TCRdb processed the 5' RACE reads anew with MiXCR; each CDR3 protein has one entry. Here the sample spans more than 1.4 million distinct CDR3 sequences, 40% to 50% being singletons. CDR1 is LGHDT, CDR2 YNNKEL, per germline (reference sequence). The length of the CDR3 is 14 residues. The V gene end was trimmed by 3 bases and the J gene end by 5 bases; junction bases not matched to a gene: 2. The TCR sequence derives from a woman younger than 30 in good health. The sample was blood. The chain uses TRBV3-1 and TRBJ2-5; the match to TRBD2 covers 11 bases. The CDR3 spells CASSHRTSGETQYF. The CDR3 DNA sequence: TGTGCCAGCAGCCATAGGACTAGCGGGGAGACCCAGTACTTC.